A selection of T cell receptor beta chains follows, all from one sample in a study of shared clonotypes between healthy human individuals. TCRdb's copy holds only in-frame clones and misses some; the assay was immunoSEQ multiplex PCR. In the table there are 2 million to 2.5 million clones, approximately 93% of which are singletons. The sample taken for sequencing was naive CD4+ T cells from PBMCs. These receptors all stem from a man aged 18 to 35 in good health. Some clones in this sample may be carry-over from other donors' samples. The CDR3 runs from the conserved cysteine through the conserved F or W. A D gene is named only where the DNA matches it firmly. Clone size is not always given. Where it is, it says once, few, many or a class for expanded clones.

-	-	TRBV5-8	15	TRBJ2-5	CASSLVVVSQETQYF	TGTGCCAGCAGCTTGGTGGTAGTATCTCAAGAGACCCAGTACTTC
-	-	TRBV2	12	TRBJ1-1	CASSPGVTEAFF	TGTGCCAGCAGTCCAGGGGTGACTGAAGCTTTCTTT
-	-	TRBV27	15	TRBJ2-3	CASSLRLSLTDTQYF	TGTGCCAGCAGTTTAAGGCTGAGTCTCACAGATACGCAGTATTTT
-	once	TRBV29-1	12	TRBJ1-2	CSVAKGNYGYTF	TGCAGCGTTGCGAAGGGTAACTATGGCTACACCTTC
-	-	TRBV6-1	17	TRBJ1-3	CASSADNRIRSGNTIYF	TGTGCCAGCAGTGCAGATAACAGGATCCGCTCTGGAAACACCATATATTTT
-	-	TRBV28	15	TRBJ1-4	CASSLQGGTNEKLFF	TGTGCCAGCAGTTTACAGGGAGGTACTAATGAAAAACTGTTTTTT
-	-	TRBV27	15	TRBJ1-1	CASSFIGRGYGEAFF	TGTGCCAGCAGTTTTATCGGCAGGGGATATGGTGAAGCTTTCTTT
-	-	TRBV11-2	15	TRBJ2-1	CASSLDLVTSNEQFF	TGTGCCAGCAGCTTAGATCTGGTGACCTCAAATGAGCAGTTCTTC
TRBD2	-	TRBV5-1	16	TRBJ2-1	CASSLLPLAGTSEQFF	TGCGCCAGCAGCTTATTACCACTAGCGGGGACGAGTGAGCAGTTCTTC
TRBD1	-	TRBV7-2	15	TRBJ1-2	CASSSFQQGAYGYTF	TGTGCCAGCAGCTCATTTCAGCAGGGGGCGTATGGCTACACCTTC
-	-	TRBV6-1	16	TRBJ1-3	CASSESTRRPGNTIYF	TGTGCCAGCAGTGAATCTACCAGGCGGCCAGGAAACACCATATATTTT
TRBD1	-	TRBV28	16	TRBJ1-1	CASSLGGGGPGTEAFF	TGTGCCAGCAGTTTAGGAGGGGGCGGGCCCGGCACTGAAGCTTTCTTT
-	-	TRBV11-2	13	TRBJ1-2	CASSLDGSSGYTF	TGTGCCAGCAGCTTAGACGGGTCTAGCGGCTACACCTTC
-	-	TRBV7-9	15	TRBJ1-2	CASSPSGAEDYGYTF	TGTGCCAGCAGCCCTAGCGGAGCGGAGGACTATGGCTACACCTTC
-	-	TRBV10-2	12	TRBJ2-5	CATRRQEETQYF	TGCGCCACCCGCCGACAAGAAGAGACCCAGTACTTC
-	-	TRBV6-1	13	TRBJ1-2	CASIPDSSYGYTF	TGTGCCAGCATCCCGGACAGCAGCTATGGCTACACCTTC
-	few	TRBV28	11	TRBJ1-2	CALGQKTGYTF	TGTGCCCTCGGACAGAAAACTGGCTACACCTTC
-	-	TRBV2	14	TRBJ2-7	CASSGWDSAYEQYF	TGTGCCAGCAGTGGGTGGGACTCCGCCTACGAGCAGTACTTC
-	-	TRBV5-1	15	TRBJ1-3	CASSQGPTSGNTIYF	TGCGCCAGCAGCCAAGGACCCACCTCTGGAAACACCATATATTTT
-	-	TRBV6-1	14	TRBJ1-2	CASRTRGQGSGYTF	TGTGCCAGCAGGACGCGTGGGCAGGGGAGTGGCTACACCTTC
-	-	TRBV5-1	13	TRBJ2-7	CASSQDGNGEQYF	TGCGCCAGCAGCCAGGACGGAAACGGCGAGCAGTACTTC
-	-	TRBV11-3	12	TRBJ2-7	CASSLEGGAQYF	TGTGCCAGCAGCCTCGAGGGGGGTGCGCAGTACTTC
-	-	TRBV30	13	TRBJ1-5	CAWSRGRVEPQHF	TGTGCCTGGAGTCGGGGGCGAGTGGAGCCCCAGCATTTT
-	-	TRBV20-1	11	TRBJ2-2	CSAGRGGELFF	TGCAGTGCTGGGAGAGGCGGGGAGCTGTTTTTT
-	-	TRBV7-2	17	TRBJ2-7	CASSPPGVWRDSYEQYF	TGTGCCAGCAGCCCCCCCGGAGTTTGGCGGGACTCCTACGAGCAGTACTTC
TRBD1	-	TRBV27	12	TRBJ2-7	CASSRQGYEQYF	TGTGCCAGCAGCCGACAGGGCTACGAGCAGTACTTC
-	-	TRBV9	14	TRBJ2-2	CASSSTLNTGELFF	TGTGCCAGCAGCTCAACCCTCAACACCGGGGAGCTGTTTTTT
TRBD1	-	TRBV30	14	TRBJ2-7	CAWSPDRGSYEQYF	TGTGCCTGGAGTCCCGACAGGGGATCCTACGAGCAGTACTTC
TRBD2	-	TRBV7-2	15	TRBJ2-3	CASNLIAGAADTQYF	TGTGCCAGCAACCTTATAGCGGGAGCGGCAGATACGCAGTATTTT
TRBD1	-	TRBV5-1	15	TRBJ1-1	CASSLDGQGYTEAFF	TGCGCCAGCAGCTTGGACGGACAGGGGTACACTGAAGCTTTCTTT
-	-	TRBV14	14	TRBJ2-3	CASSQWTETDTQYF	TGTGCCAGCAGCCAATGGACAGAAACAGATACGCAGTATTTT
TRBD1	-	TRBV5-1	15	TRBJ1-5	CASSSGQGSNQPQHF	TGCGCCAGCAGCTCAGGACAGGGTAGCAATCAGCCCCAGCATTTT
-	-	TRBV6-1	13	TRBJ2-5	CASSPGPLQTQYF	TGTGCCAGCAGTCCCGGGCCCTTACAGACCCAGTACTTC
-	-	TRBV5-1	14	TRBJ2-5	CASSSMDISETQYF	TGCGCCAGCAGCTCAATGGACATTTCAGAGACCCAGTACTTC
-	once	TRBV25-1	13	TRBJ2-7	CASSEGPVYEQYF	TGTGCCAGCAGTGAGGGGCCGGTTTACGAGCAGTACTTC
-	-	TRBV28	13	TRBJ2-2	CASSLVQPGELFF	TGTGCCAGCAGTTTGGTTCAACCCGGGGAGCTGTTTTTT
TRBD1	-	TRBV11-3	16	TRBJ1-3	CASSHGQGRTGNTIYF	TGTGCCAGCAGCCACGGACAGGGGAGGACCGGAAACACCATATATTTT
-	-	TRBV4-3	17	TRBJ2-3	CASSQDLSGRAGDTQYF	TGCGCCAGCAGCCAAGATCTCTCGGGACGGGCGGGAGATACGCAGTATTTT
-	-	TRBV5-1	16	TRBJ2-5	CASSLSLPEAGETQYF	TGCGCCAGCAGCTTATCCCTTCCCGAAGCAGGAGAGACCCAGTACTTC
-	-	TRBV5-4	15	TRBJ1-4	CASSQDQGPNEKLFF	TGTGCCAGCAGCCAAGATCAGGGACCTAATGAAAAACTGTTTTTT
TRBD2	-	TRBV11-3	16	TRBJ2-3	CASSSGLAGSTDTQYF	TGTGCCAGCAGCTCCGGACTAGCGGGGAGCACAGATACGCAGTATTTT
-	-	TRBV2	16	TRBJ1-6	CASSERSPPTNSPLHF	TGTGCCAGCAGTGAACGATCGCCACCGACGAATTCACCCCTCCACTTT
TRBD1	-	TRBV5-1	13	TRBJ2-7	CASSKGQGDEQYF	TGCGCCAGCAGCAAGGGACAGGGAGACGAGCAGTACTTC
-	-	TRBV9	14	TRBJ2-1	CASSPRPGWREQFF	TGTGCCAGCAGCCCTCGCCCGGGATGGAGAGAGCAGTTCTTC
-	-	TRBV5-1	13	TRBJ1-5	CASSLAGDQPQHF	TGCGCCAGCAGCTTGGCCGGGGATCAGCCCCAGCATTTT
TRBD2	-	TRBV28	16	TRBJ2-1	CASSLRLAGFKDEQFF	TGTGCCAGCAGTCTCCGACTAGCGGGATTCAAAGATGAGCAGTTCTTC